What follows are 7 T cell receptor beta chains derived from one specimen sequenced in a study of regulatory T cells in long-lasting Graves disease. Sequencing libraries for TCR beta were prepared with iRepertoire HTBI primers and Arm-PCR of CDR3 regions. Using its own MiXCR run on the multiplex PCR reads, TCRdb lists one record per CDR3 protein. Altogether about 540,000 distinct CDR3 sequences are present, roughly 13% being singletons, with the ten largest covering 10%. Time point denoted: newly diagnosed GD, antithyroid drugs for less than 3 months. From PBMCs, RNA was extracted and then used to make the TCR library. These sequences were also reported in another study, on T cells in Graves' hyperthyroidism and ophthalmopathy.

This material consisted of peripheral blood mononuclear cells (PBMCs), taken at new diagnosis, from a patient treated with antithyroid drugs. The receptors stem from a young man with Graves disease.

This chain links TRBV5-1 with TRBJ2-7, with D possibly matching TRBD1 (5 bases). In germline, CDR1 is SGHRS, CDR2 YFSETQ. This CDR3 spans 15 amino acids. V was shortened by 4 bases and J by 1 base, with 15 bases between the two germline ends. CDR3 nucleotide sequence: TGCGCCAGCAGCGAGGACATAACCCCGTCCTACGAGCAGTACTTC. Its protein is CASSEDITPSYEQYF.

This clonotype came up many times. The V call is TRBV10-3, the J call TRBJ1-3; D remains unclear. The V end lost 3 bases, the J end lost 7 bases, and 7 bases lay between the germline ends. Per the germline V gene, CDR1 is ENHRY and CDR2 is SYGVKD. The CDR3 is made up of 12 amino acids. The CDR3 reads CAISEGVNTIYF. The CDR3 bases are TGTGCCATCAGTGAAGGAGTCAACACCATATATTTT.

The rearrangement uses TRBV7-8 and TRBJ2-1; 13 bases line up with TRBD2. The CDR3 contains 17 residues. With V trimmed by 0 bases and J by 4 bases, 3 bases remained unmatched. Germline V lookup: CDR1 SGHVS, CDR2 FQNEAQ. As DNA, the CDR3 is TGTGCCAGCAGCTTAGCCCCGGGACTAGCGGGATACAATGAGCAGTTCTTC. Encoded protein: CASSLAPGLAGYNEQFF.

The chain links TRBV20-1 to TRBJ1-1; D is unresolved. The V end lost 5 bases, the J end lost 0 bases, and 16 bases lay between the germline ends. This CDR3 spans 15 amino acids. Germline CDR1 is DFQATT and CDR2 is SNEGSKA (reference sequence). DNA of the CDR3: TGCAGTGCTTATTCCGGACGGGCGATGAACACTGAAGCTTTCTTT. As protein: CSAYSGRAMNTEAFF.

The V and J genes are TRBV13 and TRBJ2-2; 7 nucleotides match TRBD2. This CDR3 contains 18 residues. V lost 3 bases and J lost 2; bases outside the gene matches: 12. The V gene's germline CDR1 is PRHDT and CDR2 FYEKMQ (reference sequence). CDR3 sequence: CASSFLSASGPNTGELFF. DNA of the CDR3: TGTGCCAGCAGCTTCCTCTCGGCTAGCGGACCCAACACCGGGGAGCTGTTTTTT.

As to this clonotype: A single base is all that separates this from a far larger clone, so a read error is likely. The rearrangement uses TRBV2 and TRBJ2-7, with D possibly being TRBD1 (6 bases). V shed 8 bases and J shed 0 bases, with 8 bases lying between them. The CDR3 loop spans 12 amino acids. The germline gives CDR1 SNHLY, CDR2 FYNNEI. The CDR3 region is CASGDNSYEQYF. In DNA, the CDR3 is TGTGCCAGCGGGGACAACTCCTACGAGCAGTACTTC.

As regards this clonotype: This may be a read error: a much more frequent sequence differs by one nucleotide. The chain employs TRBV20-1 and TRBJ2-3; 9 nucleotides agree with TRBD2. V shed 0 bases and J 2 bases; nucleotides not matched to a gene: 3. CDR1 DFQATT and CDR2 SNEGSKA come from the germline V gene (reference sequence). The CDR3 spans 15 residues. CDR3 nucleotides: TGCAGTGCTAGAGAAGCTAGCGGGATCACAGATACGCAGTATTTT. Amino acids: CSAREASGITDTQYF.